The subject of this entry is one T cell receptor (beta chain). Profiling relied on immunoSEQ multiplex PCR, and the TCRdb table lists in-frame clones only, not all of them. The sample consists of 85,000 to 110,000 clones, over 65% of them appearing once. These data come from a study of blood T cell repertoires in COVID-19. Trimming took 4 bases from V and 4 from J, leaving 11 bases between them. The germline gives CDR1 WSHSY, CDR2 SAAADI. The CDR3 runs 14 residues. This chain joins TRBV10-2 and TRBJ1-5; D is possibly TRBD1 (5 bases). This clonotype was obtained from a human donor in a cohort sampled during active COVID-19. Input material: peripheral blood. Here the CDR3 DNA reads TGCGCCAGCAGTGCTGACAGCCCTAATCAGCCCCAGCATTTT. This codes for CASSADSPNQPQHF.